A selection of T cell receptor beta chains follows, all from one sample in a study of shared clonotypes between healthy human individuals. This table comes from immunoSEQ multiplex PCR, and its TCRdb copy is limited to in-frame clones, with some not included. This table holds around 2,000,000 clones, about 93% found once. The specimen sequenced was naive CD8+ T cells from PBMCs. The origin of the receptors is a man aged 18 to 30 in good health. Some clones in this sample may be carry-over from other donors' samples. CDR3s include the opening cysteine and the closing phenylalanine or tryptophan. The order of the fields is J gene, clone size, V gene, D gene, CDR3 protein, CDR3 DNA. The D gene is left open where the match is weak. Some rows mark clone size as missing; the rest say once, few, many or name a class of expanded clone.

TRBJ2-7	NA	TRBV7-6	NA	CASSLERGGPNAYEQYF	TGTGCCAGCAGCTTAGAGCGCGGCGGCCCGAACGCCTACGAGCAGTACTTC
TRBJ2-7	NA	TRBV19	NA	CASSNHYEQYF	TGTGCCAGTAGCAACCACTACGAGCAGTACTTC
TRBJ1-3	few	TRBV6-5	NA	CASSLRGDGNTIYF	TGTGCCAGCAGTTTACGGGGCGACGGAAACACCATATATTTT
TRBJ2-5	NA	TRBV27	NA	CASSLRTGDTETQYF	TGTGCCAGCAGTTTACGTACAGGCGATACAGAGACCCAGTACTTC
TRBJ2-5	NA	TRBV5-4	TRBD2	CASRAGVGETQYF	TGTGCCAGCCGAGCGGGAGTGGGAGAGACCCAGTACTTC
TRBJ2-7	NA	TRBV6-5	NA	CASSYSVDYEQYF	TGTGCCAGCAGTTACTCGGTGGACTACGAGCAGTACTTC
TRBJ1-6	NA	TRBV6-6	NA	CASSLGTYNSPLHF	TGTGCCAGCAGCCTCGGGACGTATAATTCACCCCTCCACTTT
TRBJ2-7	NA	TRBV6-1	NA	CASSEGLGGGEQYF	TGTGCCAGCAGTGAAGGACTCGGGGGCGGCGAGCAGTACTTC
TRBJ2-1	NA	TRBV2	NA	CAREGRSSYNEQFF	TGTGCCCGCGAGGGACGGTCCTCCTACAATGAGCAGTTCTTC
TRBJ2-1	NA	TRBV9	TRBD2	CASSESGDEQFF	TGTGCCAGCAGCGAAAGCGGGGATGAGCAGTTCTTC
TRBJ1-2	few	TRBV14	TRBD1	CASSRKPTGEYGYTF	TGTGCCAGCAGTCGGAAGCCAACAGGGGAGTATGGCTACACCTTC
TRBJ2-2	NA	TRBV6-1	NA	CASSAGFSGELFF	TGTGCCAGCAGTGCCGGCTTCTCCGGGGAGCTGTTTTTT
TRBJ2-7	NA	TRBV5-1	NA	CASSLRGSYEQYF	TGCGCCAGCAGCTTGAGGGGGTCCTACGAGCAGTACTTC
TRBJ2-7	NA	TRBV30	NA	CAWSLGEQYF	TGTGCCTGGAGTTTGGGAGAGCAGTACTTC
TRBJ2-5	NA	TRBV18	NA	CASSPTRGHKETQYF	TGTGCCAGCTCACCCACGCGGGGCCATAAAGAGACCCAGTACTTC
TRBJ1-1	NA	TRBV30	NA	CAWSGEVNTEAFF	TGTGCCTGGAGTGGTGAGGTAAACACTGAAGCTTTCTTT
TRBJ1-2	once	TRBV13	NA	CASSSLGAGDYGYTF	TGTGCCAGCAGCTCCCTAGGGGCAGGGGACTATGGCTACACCTTC
TRBJ2-2	NA	TRBV7-9	NA	CASRRGTGELFF	TGTGCCAGCCGCCGGGGCACCGGGGAGCTGTTTTTT
TRBJ1-5	NA	TRBV19	NA	CASSYSNQPQHF	TGTGCCAGTAGCTATAGCAATCAGCCCCAGCATTTT
TRBJ2-2	once	TRBV9	NA	CASSTRSSGGELFF	TGTGCCAGCAGCACCCGGTCGTCGGGCGGGGAGCTGTTTTTT
TRBJ2-2	NA	TRBV11-2	TRBD2	CASSLYGGPGGPSTGELFF	TGTGCCAGCAGCTTATATGGTGGGCCGGGAGGGCCCAGCACCGGGGAGCTGTTTTTT
TRBJ1-1	few	TRBV9	NA	CASSVGGSTEAFF	TGTGCCAGCAGCGTAGGGGGGTCCACTGAAGCTTTCTTT
TRBJ2-7	NA	TRBV19	NA	CASSMWGVSYEQYF	TGTGCCAGTAGTATGTGGGGGGTCTCCTACGAGCAGTACTTC
TRBJ2-7	NA	TRBV19	NA	CASSPRGPWYEQYF	TGTGCCAGTAGTCCCCGGGGACCTTGGTACGAGCAGTACTTC
TRBJ1-5	NA	TRBV14	NA	CASSQGDYRTGKDYSNQPQHF	TGTGCCAGCAGCCAAGGGGATTATCGGACGGGGAAAGATTATAGCAATCAGCCCCAGCATTTT
TRBJ2-2	NA	TRBV6-5	NA	CASSYLRSLGELFF	TGTGCCAGCAGTTACTTACGGTCACTCGGGGAGCTGTTTTTT
TRBJ2-1	NA	TRBV5-1	TRBD2	CASSLTTGLAGKLNEQFF	TGCGCCAGCAGCTTGACTACTGGACTAGCGGGGAAGTTGAATGAGCAGTTCTTC
TRBJ2-7	NA	TRBV10-3	NA	CAISTSGTNFSYEQYF	TGTGCCATCAGTACCTCCGGGACAAATTTCTCCTACGAGCAGTACTTC